What follows is one T cell receptor beta chain and its context. Antigen unknown. Clones were sequenced by immunoSEQ multiplex PCR, and TCRdb holds only the in-frame ones, with some missing. The sample lists 25,000 to 35,000 clones; 80% were seen once. This sample stems from a study of early stage breast cancer tumors. Across the study: Most invasive tumors, about 80% of the 16, were ER+/PR+/HER2-.

Study-wide findings and caveats: In about 85% of the 16 patients, blood comparison separated tumor from normal breast.

The CDR3 loop spans 13 amino acids. Looked up from germline, CDR1 is SGHNT and CDR2 is YYREEE (reference sequence). The ends were cut back, 1 base at V and 3 bases at J, with 8 bases in the middle. This chain uses TRBV5-4 with TRBJ2-7; D uncertain. Sequenced material: blood. This clonotype was sampled from a person between 55 and 69 years old with breast cancer. DNA of the CDR3: TGTGCCAGCAGCTTGATGGTCGGCTACGAGCAGTACTTC. This encodes CASSLMVGYEQYF. Supplemented by reference TRBV5-4 and TRBJ2-7, the full variable domain reads ETGVTQSPTHLIKTRGQQVTLRCSSQSGHNTVSWYQQALGQGPQFIFQYYREEENGRGNFPPRFSGLQFPNYSSELNVNALELDDSALYLCASSLMVGYEQYFGPGTRLTVT.